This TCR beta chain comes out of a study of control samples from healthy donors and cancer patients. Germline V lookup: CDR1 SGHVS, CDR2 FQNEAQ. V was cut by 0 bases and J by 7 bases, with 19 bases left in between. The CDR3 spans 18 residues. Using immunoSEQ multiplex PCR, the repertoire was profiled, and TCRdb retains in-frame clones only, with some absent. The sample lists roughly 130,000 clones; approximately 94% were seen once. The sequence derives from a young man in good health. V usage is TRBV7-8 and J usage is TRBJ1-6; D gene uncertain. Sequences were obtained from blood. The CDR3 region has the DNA TGTGCCAGCAGCTTAGCGGACTCCGCATCTCCCTGGAATTCACCCCTCCACTTT. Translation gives CASSLADSASPWNSPLHF.